This T cell receptor (beta chain) was profiled in a study of cytomegalovirus exposure and HLA in healthy donors. Clones were read by immunoSEQ multiplex PCR, and TCRdb kept only the in-frame ones, dropping some. The data contain some 150,000 clones, approximately 86% of them singletons. Of note for this clone: Its matching antigen is unknown.

The CDR3 spans 14 residues. V lost 2 bases and J lost 2; bases outside the gene matches: 3. Looked up from germline, CDR1 is SGHRS and CDR2 is YFSETQ. Study-wide results and caveats: Rare TCR sequences dominated, though some public TCRs recurred in many donors. The study designated 150 or so TCR beta chains cytomegalovirus-associated.

The sequencing input was PBMCs. The rearrangement uses TRBV5-1 and TRBJ2-7, with 8 bases identical to TRBD2. The origin of this receptor is a man younger than 30 in good health and CMV-seropositive. CDR3 residues: CASSFTGGTYEQYF. The CDR3 DNA reads as TGCGCCAGCAGCTTCACGGGAGGGACCTACGAGCAGTACTTC.